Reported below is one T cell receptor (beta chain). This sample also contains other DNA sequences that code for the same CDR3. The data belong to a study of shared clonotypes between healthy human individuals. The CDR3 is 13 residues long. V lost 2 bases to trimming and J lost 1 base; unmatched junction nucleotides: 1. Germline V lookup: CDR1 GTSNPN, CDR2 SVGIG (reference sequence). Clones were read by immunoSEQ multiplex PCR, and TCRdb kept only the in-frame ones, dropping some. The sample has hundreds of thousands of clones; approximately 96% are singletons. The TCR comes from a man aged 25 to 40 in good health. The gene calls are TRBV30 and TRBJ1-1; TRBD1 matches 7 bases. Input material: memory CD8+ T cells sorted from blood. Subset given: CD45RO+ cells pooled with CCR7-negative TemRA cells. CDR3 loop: CAWSWDRNTEAFF. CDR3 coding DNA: TGTGCCTGGAGTTGGGACAGGAACACTGAAGCTTTCTTT.